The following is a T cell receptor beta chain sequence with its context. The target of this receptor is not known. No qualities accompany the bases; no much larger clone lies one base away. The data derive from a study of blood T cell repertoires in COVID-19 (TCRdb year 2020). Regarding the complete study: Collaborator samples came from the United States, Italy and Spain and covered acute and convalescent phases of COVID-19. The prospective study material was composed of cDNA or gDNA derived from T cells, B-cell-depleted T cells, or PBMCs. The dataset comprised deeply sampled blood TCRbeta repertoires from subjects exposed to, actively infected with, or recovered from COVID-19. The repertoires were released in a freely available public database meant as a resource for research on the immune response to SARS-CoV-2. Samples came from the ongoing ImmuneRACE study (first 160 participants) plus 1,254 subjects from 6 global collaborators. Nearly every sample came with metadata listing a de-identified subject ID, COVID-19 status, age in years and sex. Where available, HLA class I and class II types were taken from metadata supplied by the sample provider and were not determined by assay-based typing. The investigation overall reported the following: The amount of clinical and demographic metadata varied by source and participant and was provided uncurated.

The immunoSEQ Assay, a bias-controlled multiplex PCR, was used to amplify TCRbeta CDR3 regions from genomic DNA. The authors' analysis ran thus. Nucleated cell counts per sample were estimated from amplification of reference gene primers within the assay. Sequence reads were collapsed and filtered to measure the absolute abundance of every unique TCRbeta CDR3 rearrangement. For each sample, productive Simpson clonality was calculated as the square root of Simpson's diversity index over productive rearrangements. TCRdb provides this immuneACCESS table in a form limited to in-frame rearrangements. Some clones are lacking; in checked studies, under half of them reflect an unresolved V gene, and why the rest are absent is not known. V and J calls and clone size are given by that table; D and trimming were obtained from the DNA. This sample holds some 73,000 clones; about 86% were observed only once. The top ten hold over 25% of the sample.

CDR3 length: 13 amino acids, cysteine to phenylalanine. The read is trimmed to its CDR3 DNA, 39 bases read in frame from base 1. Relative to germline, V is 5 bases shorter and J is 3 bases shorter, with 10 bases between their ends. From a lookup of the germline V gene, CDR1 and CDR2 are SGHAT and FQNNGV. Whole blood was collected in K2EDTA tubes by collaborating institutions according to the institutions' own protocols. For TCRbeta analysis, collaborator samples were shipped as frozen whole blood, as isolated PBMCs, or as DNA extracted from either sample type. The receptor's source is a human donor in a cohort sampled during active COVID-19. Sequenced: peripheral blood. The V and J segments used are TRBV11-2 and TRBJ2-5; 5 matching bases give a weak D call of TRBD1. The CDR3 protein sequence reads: CASSEGAKETQYF. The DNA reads TGTGCCAGCAGCGAAGGGGCTAAAGAGACCCAGTACTTC.